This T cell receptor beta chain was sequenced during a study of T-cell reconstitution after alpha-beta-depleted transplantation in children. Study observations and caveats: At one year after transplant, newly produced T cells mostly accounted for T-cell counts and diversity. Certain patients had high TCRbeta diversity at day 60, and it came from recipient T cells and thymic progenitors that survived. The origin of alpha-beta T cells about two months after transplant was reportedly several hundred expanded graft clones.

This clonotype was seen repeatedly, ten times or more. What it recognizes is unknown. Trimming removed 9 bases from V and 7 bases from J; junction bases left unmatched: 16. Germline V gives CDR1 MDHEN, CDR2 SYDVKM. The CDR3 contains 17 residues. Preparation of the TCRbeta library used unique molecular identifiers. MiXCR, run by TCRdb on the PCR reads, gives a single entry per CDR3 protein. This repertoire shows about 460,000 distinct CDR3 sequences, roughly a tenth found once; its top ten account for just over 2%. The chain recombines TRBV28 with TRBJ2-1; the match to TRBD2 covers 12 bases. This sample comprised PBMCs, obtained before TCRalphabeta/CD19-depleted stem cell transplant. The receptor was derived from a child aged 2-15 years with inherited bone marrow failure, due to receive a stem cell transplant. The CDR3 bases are TGTGCCAGTAGCAGTTACCCTGGTCTAGCGGGAGGGAATGAGCAGTTCTTC. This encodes CASSSYPGLAGGNEQFF.